A selection of T cell receptor beta chains follows, all from one sample in a study of cytomegalovirus exposure and HLA in healthy donors. Generated by immunoSEQ multiplex PCR, the TCRdb table keeps only in-frame clones and is missing some. The table has roughly 110,000 clones, 70% to 85% seen once. Sample: PBMCs. The receptor set was obtained from a woman aged 18-29 years in good health and CMV-seronegative. Both conserved end residues are part of each CDR3. The D gene is left open where the match is weak. Clone size is stated in some rows and not others, as once, few, many or a class when expanded.

>-|-|TRBV7-2|TRBJ2-5|14
TGTGCCAGCAGCTTAGGGATCAGGGAAGAGACCCAGTACTTC
CASSLGIREETQYF
>-|TRBD2|TRBV5-1|TRBJ2-1|19
TGCGCCAGCAGCCGGCCAAAAAATTCTAGCGGGAGCTCCTACAATGAGCAGTTCTTC
CASSRPKNSSGSSYNEQFF
>-|TRBD1|TRBV10-3|TRBJ1-1|14
TGTGCCATCAGTGGGGGGACAGGGGTCACTGAAGCTTTCTTT
CAISGGTGVTEAFF
>few|TRBD1|TRBV5-1|TRBJ1-4|15
TGCGCCAGCAGCTTAGCAGGGGGCCTTGGTGAAAAACTGTTTTTT
CASSLAGGLGEKLFF
>-|TRBD1|TRBV2|TRBJ2-6|18
TGTGCCAGCCTTGGTATTCGGACAGGTAATGCTGGGGCCAACGTCCTGACTTTC
CASLGIRTGNAGANVLTF
>-|-|TRBV6-5|TRBJ1-1|15
TGTGCCAGCAGTTCTTTAGGGACACTGAACACTGAAGCTTTCTTT
CASSSLGTLNTEAFF
>once|TRBD1|TRBV11-3|TRBJ1-6|16
TGTGCCAGCAGCTTCGGACAGGGGGCAAAAAATTCACCCCTCCACTTT
CASSFGQGAKNSPLHF
>once|-|TRBV4-1|TRBJ1-4|13
TGCGCCAGCAGCCCAGTCCCAAATGAAAAACTGTTTTTT
CASSPVPNEKLFF
>-|-|TRBV29-1|TRBJ2-7|13
TGCAGCGTTGGGGAGACAGGATCCTACGAGCAGTACTTC
CSVGETGSYEQYF
>-|-|TRBV7-2|TRBJ1-5|15
TGTGCCAGCAGCTTAGAACAGTATAGCAATCAGCCCCAGCATTTT
CASSLEQYSNQPQHF
>-|-|TRBV5-8|TRBJ2-7|14
TGTGCCAGCAGCTCCGGGGGGCGCGTTTACGAGCAGTACTTC
CASSSGGRVYEQYF
>-|-|TRBV9|TRBJ2-7|14
TGTGCCAGCAGCGTCGGGCAGGGGACCACCGAGCAGTACTTC
CASSVGQGTTEQYF
>-|TRBD1|TRBV15|TRBJ1-4|14
TGTGCCACCAGCAGAAACCCAGGGGGCGAAAAACTGTTTTTT
CATSRNPGGEKLFF
>-|-|TRBV18|TRBJ2-1|16
TGTGCCAGCTCACGGGGTCGTCTAGCGCCGGCCAATGAGCAGTTCTTC
CASSRGRLAPANEQFF
>-|-|TRBV6-1|TRBJ1-5|14
TGTGCCAGCAGTCCTCAGGGAAACAATCAGCCCCAGCATTTT
CASSPQGNNQPQHF
>-|-|TRBV7-2|TRBJ2-4|14
TGTGCCAGCAGCGAACAGACCTCCAAAAACATTCAGTACTTC
CASSEQTSKNIQYF
>-|TRBD2|TRBV10-2|TRBJ2-5|16
TGCGCCAGCAGTGACCATGGAGGACTAGCGGGAGAGACCCAGTACTTC
CASSDHGGLAGETQYF
>once|-|TRBV11-3|TRBJ1-1|13
TGTGCCAGCAGCTTAGGTCGGTTAACTGAAGCTTTCTTT
CASSLGRLTEAFF
>once|-|TRBV11-1|TRBJ2-5|14
TGTGCCAGCAGCTTAGTAAGCCTCCAAGAGACCCAGTACTTC
CASSLVSLQETQYF
>-|-|TRBV4-3|TRBJ1-5|16
TGCGCCAGCAGCCAAGATCTAGGCACAAGCAATCAGCCCCAGCATTTT
CASSQDLGTSNQPQHF
>-|-|TRBV5-6|TRBJ1-3|15
TGTGCCAGCAGCTTGGAAAGCTACTCTGGAAACACCATATATTTT
CASSLESYSGNTIYF
>-|TRBD1|TRBV28|TRBJ1-2|13
TGTGCCAGCAGTCGGGACAGTTACTATGGCTACACCTTC
CASSRDSYYGYTF
>-|TRBD2|TRBV5-1|TRBJ2-3|15
TGCGCCAGCAGCCCGGGGGGACTAGCAGGAGATACGCAGTATTTT
CASSPGGLAGDTQYF
>few|-|TRBV7-2|TRBJ2-3|12
TGTGCCAGCAGCTTTTACACAGATACGCAGTATTTT
CASSFYTDTQYF
>-|-|TRBV5-6|TRBJ2-1|13
TGTGCCAGCAGCTTTACAGACTACAATGAGCAGTTCTTC
CASSFTDYNEQFF
>-|-|TRBV19|TRBJ2-2|13
TGTGCCAGTAGTATAGGACTCACCGGGGAGCTGTTTTTT
CASSIGLTGELFF
>few|-|TRBV6-1|TRBJ2-2|15
TGTGCCAGCAGTGAAACTCAGGGGAACACCGGGGAGCTGTTTTTT
CASSETQGNTGELFF
>-|TRBD1|TRBV6-6|TRBJ1-1|12
TGTGCCAGCAGTAACAGGGGAATTGAAGCTTTCTTT
CASSNRGIEAFF
>-|TRBD1|TRBV7-9|TRBJ2-2|15
TGTGCCAGCAGCCGACACAGGGGAAACACCGGGGAGCTGTTTTTT
CASSRHRGNTGELFF
>-|-|TRBV5-4|TRBJ1-2|15
TGTGCCAGCAAAGAAGGTGGGCAGTCAATGTATGGCTACACCTTC
CASKEGGQSMYGYTF
>-|-|TRBV6-5|TRBJ2-2|15
TGTGCCAGCAGGCCCGCAGGGTGGTTTGCCGGGGAGCTGTTTTTT
CASRPAGWFAGELFF
>-|-|TRBV5-1|TRBJ2-7|15
TGCGCCAGCAGCTTCGGACTGAGGAGCTCCTACGAGCAGTACTTC
CASSFGLRSSYEQYF
>-|-|TRBV19|TRBJ1-2|15
TGTGCCAGTAGTAGGGGGACACCTGGGAACTATGGCTACACCTTC
CASSRGTPGNYGYTF